These T cell receptor beta chains were read from a single sample in a study of cytotoxic CD8 clonotypes in ibrutinib-treated CLL. The assay was immunoSEQ multiplex PCR, and TCRdb's table has in-frame clones only and misses some. The sample records 35,000 to 40,000 clones, just over 70% being singletons. The material sequenced was PBMCs, taken at disease progression, from a patient treated with ibrutinib. The source of these receptors is a human donor with chronic lymphocytic leukemia. CDR3s include the opening cysteine and the closing phenylalanine or tryptophan.

v_call cdr3_aa
TRBV30 CAWSIPANEWGPQHF
TRBV7-6 CASSLAAGTGGTGELFF
TRBV5-1 CASSLGGQGVTGELFF
TRBV11-2 CASSWETGVVSGEQYF
TRBV2 CASSDRGGRAGYTF
TRBV4-1 CASSLSEGGLVGYTF
TRBV25-1 CASSQDRGRNSYEQYF
TRBV27 CASSLGAGHYGYTF
TRBV19 CASSWQETYEQYF
TRBV4-1 CASSQGGRGYTF
TRBV14 CASSQSGIIQYF
TRBV7-2 CASSRQENTEAFF
TRBV5-6 CASSLAASDTQYF
TRBV10-1 CASSEPSSGNTIYF
TRBV10-1 CASSGGRDPSLNGELFF
TRBV6-6 CASIDRVRIEAFF
TRBV20-1 CSLRTASEQYF
TRBV7-2 CASIGGRSTDTQYF
TRBV27 CASSPWTGAGEKLFF
TRBV4-1 CASSQEKGRHYEQYF
TRBV7-9 CASSLPDSISPYEQYF
TRBV4-1 CASSQDEASYEQYF
TRBV18 CASSPGAAETQYF
TRBV5-6 CASSPPQGHTIYF
TRBV5-6 CASSFWTSPETQYF
TRBV5-5 CASSWEGWLAGMSYNEQFF
TRBV27 CASSSRQRYEQYF
TRBV5-1 CASSSPQGGANTEAFF
TRBV18 CASSPPSGTGSTDTQYF
TRBV10-3 CAAGTGRTPSNVDEQYF
TRBV4-2 CASSQDFSGGNQPQHF
TRBV5-1 CASSLGWASGNNEQFF
TRBV4-1 CASSQGPWPGEQYF
TRBV6-4 CASSDRVGGTDTQYF
TRBV7-8 CASSRGRDTQYF
TRBV6-1 CASRTGGAGDTQYF
TRBV10-3 CAIKHSNQETQYF
TRBV4-1 CASSYPEGKRYF
TRBV5-4 CASSFTGTGLTGELFF
TRBV30 CAWSGGGRASPLHF
TRBV11-2 CASSSLWDRGENEQYF
TRBV11-3 CASSSRTSGAQETQYF
TRBV27 CATRPKTGSRETQYF
TRBV5-1 CASSLDPPPGTDTQYF
TRBV29-1 CSARDQMNTEAFF
TRBV15 CATSPWTSGPAQETQYF
TRBV12-5 CASGLSSREQYF
TRBV6-1 CASSGSRDWGANEQFF
TRBV6-6 CASSYFPGGRSYEQYF
TRBV4-2 CASRRASGELFF
TRBV4-1 CASSQVAGGLPNTGELFF
TRBV6-6 CASSYPTGRGETQYF